The rows below give T cell receptor beta chains drawn from one sample of a study of regulatory T cells in long-lasting Graves disease. TCRdb redid the calling of the multiplex PCR reads with MiXCR, one entry per CDR3 protein. The table has approximately 440,000 distinct CDR3 sequences, about 20% seen once. Sequenced material: peripheral blood mononuclear cells (PBMCs), taken when the disease was refractory, from a patient treated with antithyroid drugs. These receptors originate from a female donor with Graves disease. Each CDR3 is given with its conserved first and last residue. The D gene is left open where the match is weak. Size is stated for part of the rows, as once, few or many counts, or as a class when the clone is expanded.

clone_size | j_call | v_call | d_call | cdr3_aa | cdr3_nt
NA | TRBJ2-7 | TRBV28 | NA | CASSSRYRESPSYEQYF | TGTGCCAGCAGTTCAAGGTACAGGGAAAGTCCCTCCTACGAGCAGTACTTC
NA | TRBJ2-2 | TRBV12-3/TRBV12-4 | TRBD2 | CASSRGLAGAGVVTGELFF | TGTGCCAGCAGCAGGGGACTAGCGGGAGCGGGAGTTGTCACCGGGGAGCTGTTTTTT
NA | TRBJ1-1 | TRBV10-3 | NA | CAISWGSDTEAFF | TGTGCCATCAGTTGGGGTTCGGACACTGAAGCTTTCTTT
few | TRBJ1-1 | TRBV5-1 | NA | CASSSGVLNTEAFF | TGCGCCAGCAGTTCAGGGGTTCTGAACACTGAAGCTTTCTTT
many | TRBJ2-2 | TRBV2 | TRBD2 | CASSGGLAGDGELFF | TGTGCCAGCAGCGGAGGACTAGCGGGAGACGGGGAGCTGTTTTTT
NA | TRBJ1-6 | TRBV20-1 | TRBD1 | CSATQGAGGVFF | TGCAGTGCCACTCAAGGGGCAGGGGGCGTTTTCTTT
NA | TRBJ1-4 | TRBV6-5 | TRBD1 | CASSYKQGAGEKLFF | TGTGCCAGCAGTTACAAACAGGGGGCAGGGGAAAAACTGTTTTTT
many | TRBJ2-7 | TRBV28 | NA | CASSSPALATYEQYF | TGTGCCAGCAGTTCACCCGCCCTAGCGACCTACGAGCAGTACTTC
few | TRBJ2-2 | TRBV11-3 | NA | CASSYRENGELFF | TGTGCCAGCAGCTACAGGGAAAACGGGGAGCTGTTTTTT
NA | TRBJ1-1 | TRBV6-1 | TRBD1 | CASSSRQGRAFF | TGTGCCAGCAGTTCCCGACAGGGAAGGGCTTTCTTT
NA | TRBJ1-2 | TRBV15 | NA | CATSRDLSGGGYTF | TGTGCCACCAGCAGAGACCTCTCCGGGGGCGGCTACACCTTC
NA | TRBJ2-5 | TRBV5-1 | NA | CASSLAWGETQYF | TGCGCCAGCAGCTTGGCCTGGGGAGAGACCCAGTACTTC
few | TRBJ1-1 | TRBV6-5 | TRBD1 | CASSYSDRANTEAFF | TGTGCCAGCAGTTACTCCGACAGGGCGAACACTGAAGCTTTCTTT
NA | TRBJ1-6 | TRBV19 | NA | CASSLEADSPLHF | TGTGCCAGCAGCCTAGAAGCGGATTCACCCCTCCACTTT
many | TRBJ2-5 | TRBV2 | NA | CASSVGGGETQYF | TGTGCCAGCAGCGTGGGAGGGGGAGAGACCCAGTACTTC
many | TRBJ1-1 | TRBV2 | NA | CASKVVNTEAFF | TGTGCCAGCAAGGTGGTTAACACTGAAGCTTTCTTT
NA | TRBJ1-1 | TRBV19 | TRBD1 | CASSTTGHTEAFF | TGTGCCAGTAGTACGACAGGGCATACTGAAGCTTTCTTT